Given below is one TCR beta chain in context. As yet, its antigen is unknown. The time point here: late sampling 161 to 241 days after vaccination in three convalescent patients. Described treatment: approximately nine-day PBMC culture with coronavirus spike peptide pools or control peptides (ViraFEST assay). This sample is drawn from a study of vaccination and CD4 T cells after COVID-19. About the research overall: Cells were stimulated with overlapping spike peptides from SARS-CoV-2, HCoV-NL63, HCoV-OC43 and HCoV-229E.

Sequencing of the DNA from cultured CD4+ T cells was carried out with the Oncomine TCR Beta short-read assay. Cultured CD4+ T cells yielded the extracted genomic DNA. One entry per CDR3 protein, called by TCRdb with MiXCR from the PCR reads. The sample lists 20,000 to 25,000 distinct CDR3 sequences; 30% to 35% were seen once. Germline lookup yields CDR1 KGHSH and CDR2 LQKENI. This CDR3 has 17 amino acids. Trimming removed 6 bases at V and 3 bases at J, with 23 bases between. This clonotype was obtained from a human donor who had recovered from COVID-19. The specimen was CD4+ T cells from blood, cultured in vitro, collected about 7 months after SARS-CoV-2 vaccination. This chain connects TRBV18 to TRBJ1-1; TRBD1 is a possible D gene (6 bases). The CDR3 nucleotides are TGTGCCAGCTCCCCAACCTCTCCAGGACAGCTTGACACTGAAGCTTTCTTT. Residues: CASSPTSPGQLDTEAFF.